Below are 18 T cell receptor beta chains sequenced from a single sample in a study of blood T cell repertoires in COVID-19. The protocol was immunoSEQ multiplex PCR, while the TCRdb copy is restricted to in-frame clones and leaves out a portion. In the table there are roughly 260,000 clones, about 90% of which are singletons. The sample was PBMCs or T cells enriched from blood (not recorded which). These TCRs come from a woman aged 18-35 years who had recovered from COVID-19.

DNA for the CDR3: TGTGCCAGCTCACCGCAGGGCAATTCACCCCTCCACTTT. Its protein product is CASSPQGNSPLHF. This rearrangement joins TRBV18 to TRBJ1-6, with TRBD1 as a possible D gene (5 bases). The V gene's germline CDR1 is KGHSH and CDR2 LQKENI. The CDR3 is 13 amino acids. Between the trimmed V and J ends, which lost 3 bases and 7 bases, there was a span of 7 bases.

The chain uses TRBV23-1 and TRBJ2-2; D is unclear. TRBV23-1 is an ORF for which the function is uncertain. This CDR3 is built from 16 residues. The ends were cut back, 3 bases at V and 3 bases at J, with 14 bases in the middle. This CDR3 reads CASSQPEPGHTGELFF. DNA of the CDR3: TGCGCCAGCAGTCAGCCAGAACCGGGTCACACCGGGGAGCTGTTTTTT.

V is TRBV13 and J is TRBJ2-7, with 10 bases identical to TRBD1. This CDR3 is 16 amino acids long. Germline V lookup: CDR1 PRHDT, CDR2 FYEKMQ (reference sequence). V lost 4 bases and J lost 2; bases outside the gene matches: 8. This chain's CDR3 is CASSSRQGAQAYEQYF. Written as DNA, the CDR3 is TGTGCCAGCAGCTCTCGACAGGGGGCGCAGGCCTACGAGCAGTACTTC.

This chain connects TRBV19 to TRBJ2-1; 10 bases align to TRBD1. CDR3 length: 15 residues. V trimming: 6 bases; J trimming: 7 bases; junction bases outside the gene matches: 9. The germline gives CDR1 LNHDA, CDR2 SQIVND (reference sequence). CDR3 nucleotide sequence: TGTGCCAGTAGGCCGGGACAGGGGTCGGGAAATGAGCAGTTCTTC. Amino acids: CASRPGQGSGNEQFF.

This chain connects TRBV27 to TRBJ2-3; 7 positions match TRBD1. CDR1 MNHEY and CDR2 SMNVEV come from the germline V gene (reference sequence). With V trimmed by 7 bases and J by 1 base, 5 bases remained unmatched. This CDR3 spans 14 amino acids. CDR3 nucleotides: TGTGCCAGCAAGCAGGGGGTGGGCACAGATACGCAGTATTTT. Residues: CASKQGVGTDTQYF.

The chain links TRBV28 to TRBJ1-3; a possible D gene is TRBD1 (6 bases). Germline CDR1 MDHEN, CDR2 SYDVKM. Trimming cost V 5 bases and J 1 base, with 9 bases left between them. The CDR3 covers 14 residues. DNA for the CDR3: TGTGCCAGCAGTCCAGGGGTTTCTGGAAACACCATATATTTT. Its translation: CASSPGVSGNTIYF.

This rearrangement joins TRBV4-2 to TRBJ2-7; a weak D match, TRBD2 (6 bases). V was cut by 0 bases and J by 3 bases, with 12 bases left in between. Germline lookup yields CDR1 LGHNA and CDR2 YNFKEQ. The CDR3 consists of 15 residues. CDR3 protein: CASSQDVAGLYEQYF. DNA of the CDR3: TGTGCCAGCAGCCAAGATGTCGCGGGGCTCTACGAGCAGTACTTC.

This clone has only a few counts. This chain uses TRBV4-1 with TRBJ1-3; the D is unclear. This CDR3 has 13 amino acids. The V and J ends lost 0 bases and 6 bases respectively, with 6 bases between them. The germline V gene has CDR1 MGHRA and CDR2 YSYEKL. The CDR3 coding sequence is TGCGCCAGCAGCCAAGACCATCCAAACACCATATATTTT. It codes for CASSQDHPNTIYF.

The CDR3 bases are TGCGCCAGCAGTAAAGCTAAAAATGAAAAACTGTTTTTT. Its translation is CASSKAKNEKLFF. V is TRBV4-1 and J is TRBJ1-4; no firm D call. Germline loops: CDR1 MGHRA, CDR2 YSYEKL. The CDR3 loop spans 13 amino acids. Trimming removed 6 bases from V and 5 bases from J, with 10 bases in between.

This clone was found a few times. The CDR3 bases are TGTGCCAGCATCGAGACACCTATTTCCAATTCACCCCTCCACTTT. Protein product: CASIETPISNSPLHF. The V gene is TRBV19, the J gene TRBJ1-6; D remains unclear. CDR3 length: 15 residues. Germline CDR1 and CDR2: LNHDA and SQIVND (reference sequence). With 9 bases removed from V and 7 bases from J, the gap between germline ends came to 19 bases.

This clone has a handful of counts. The chain combines TRBV12-2 with TRBJ2-7; TRBD2 is the table's D call, not checked against the DNA. TRBV12-2 is shown as a pseudogene. The CDR3 has 15 residues. This CDR3 reads CASRLVAPRVDEQYF. For the CDR3, the DNA is TGTGCAAGTCGCTTAGTGGCCCCGCGGGTGGACGAGCAGTACTTC.

V and J are TRBV13 and TRBJ2-7, with D perhaps TRBD1 (5 bases). The CDR3 has 14 amino acids. The germline V gene has CDR1 PRHDT and CDR2 FYEKMQ (reference sequence). V gave up 5 bases and J gave up 2 bases, with 13 bases separating them. CDR3 amino acids: CASSPRTRPYEQYF. In DNA form, the CDR3 reads TGTGCCAGCAGCCCACGGACAAGACCCTACGAGCAGTACTTC.

The J gene is TRBJ1-4, the V gene TRBV7-2; TRBD1 matches at 7 bases. After removal of 6 bases from V and 7 bases from J, the junction contained 5 bases not matched to a gene. The CDR3 extends over 13 amino acids. The germline V gene has CDR1 SGHTA and CDR2 FQGNSA. The CDR3 DNA reads as TGTGCCAGCAGAAATGACAGGGTTGAAAAACTGTTTTTT. It encodes CASRNDRVEKLFF.

Notes on this clone: This sample includes further DNA sequences coding for the same CDR3. The DNA for the CDR3 is TGTGCCAGCAGTCAAAATACTGAAGCTTTCTTT. It yields the protein CASSQNTEAFF. The genes are TRBV28 and TRBJ1-1; D gene ambiguous. Trimming cost V 5 bases and J 5 bases, with 6 bases left between them. CDR3 length: 11 residues. Germline-derived CDR1 and CDR2 are MDHEN and SYDVKM.

V gene TRBV5-6 combines with J gene TRBJ2-5, with 7 bases fitting TRBD2. This CDR3 is 15 amino acids long. Germline assignment: CDR1 SGHDT and CDR2 YYEEEE. V lost 2 bases, J lost 1 base, and 5 bases stayed unmatched. CDR3 coding DNA: TGTGCCAGCAGCTTCCGACGACTAGCCCAAGAGACCCAGTACTTC. It is translated as CASSFRRLAQETQYF.

J is TRBJ2-1 and V is TRBV19, with 12 nucleotides matching TRBD2. The CDR3 has 15 amino acids. The germline CDR1 and CDR2 sequences are LNHDA and SQIVND (reference sequence). Trimming at V came to 5 bases and at J to 10 bases, leaving 9 bases not matched to a gene. The CDR3 here is CASSSIGLAGREQFF. CDR3 nucleotides: TGTGCCAGTAGTTCAATCGGACTAGCGGGGAGGGAGCAGTTCTTC.

The chain uses TRBV28 and TRBJ2-7; 9 bases are shared with TRBD1. Unmatched junction bases numbered 4, after V lost 6 bases and J lost 4 bases. CDR3 length: 13 amino acids. Germline lookup yields CDR1 MDHEN and CDR2 SYDVKM. The CDR3 DNA sequence: TGTGCCAGCAGGACAGGGGGGCGGTACGAGCAGTACTTC. Translation: CASRTGGRYEQYF.

This chain uses TRBV28 with TRBJ1-1, with D maybe TRBD1 (6 bases). V dropped 6 bases and J dropped 11 bases, with 16 bases sitting between them. The CDR3 length is 12 residues. Germline CDR1 is MDHEN and CDR2 is SYDVKM. CDR3 nucleotides: TGTGCCAGCAGCGCCCCCCAGGGGAGTGCTTTCTTT. Protein: CASSAPQGSAFF.